This T cell receptor (beta chain) emerged from a study of T-cell memory formation after mild COVID-19. In the study overall: Clusters were largely donor specific.

Turning to this clonotype: Antigen: not known.

Whole-study findings and limits: CM and EM subsets held most contracting CD4+ clones; EMRA held CD8+ ones. Pre-infection memory carried some responding clones, suggesting that cross-reactive memory joined.

Barcoded TCR alpha and TCR beta cDNA libraries with UMIs came from 5'RACE using constant-segment primers. TCRdb re-derived calls from the 5' RACE reads in MiXCR, one entry per CDR3 protein. The table lists 110,000 or so distinct CDR3 sequences, 22% of them singletons. The sequence was obtained from a man between 18 and 29 years old who had mild COVID-19 (a few samples of this study predate the infection). Cell type and time point are not known. The specimen sequenced was PBMCs or a T cell subset sorted from them (not recorded which).

CDR3 coding DNA: TGCAGTGCCGAGACCGTGACAGTGAACACTGAAGCTTTCTTT. Translation: CSAETVTVNTEAFF. This chain uses TRBV20-1 with TRBJ1-1, with D maybe TRBD1 (5 bases). The ends were cut back, 6 bases at V and 0 bases at J, with 14 bases in the middle. Per germline, CDR1 DFQATT and CDR2 SNEGSKA (reference sequence). This CDR3 is 14 amino acids long.